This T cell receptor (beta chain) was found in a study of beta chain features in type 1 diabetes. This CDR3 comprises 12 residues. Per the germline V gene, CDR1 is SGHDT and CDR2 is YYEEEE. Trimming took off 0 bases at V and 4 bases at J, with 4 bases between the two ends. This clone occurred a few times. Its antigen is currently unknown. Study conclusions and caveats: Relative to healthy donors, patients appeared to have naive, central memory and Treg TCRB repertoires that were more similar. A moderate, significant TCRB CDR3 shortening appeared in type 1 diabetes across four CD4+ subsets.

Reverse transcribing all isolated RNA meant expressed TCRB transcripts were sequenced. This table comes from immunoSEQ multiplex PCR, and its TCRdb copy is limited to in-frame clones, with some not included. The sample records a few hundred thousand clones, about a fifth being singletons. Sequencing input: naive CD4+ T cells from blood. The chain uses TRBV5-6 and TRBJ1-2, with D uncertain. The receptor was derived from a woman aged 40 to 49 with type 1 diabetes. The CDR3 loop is CASSLDSYGYTF. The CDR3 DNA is TGTGCCAGCAGCTTGGACAGCTATGGCTACACCTTC.